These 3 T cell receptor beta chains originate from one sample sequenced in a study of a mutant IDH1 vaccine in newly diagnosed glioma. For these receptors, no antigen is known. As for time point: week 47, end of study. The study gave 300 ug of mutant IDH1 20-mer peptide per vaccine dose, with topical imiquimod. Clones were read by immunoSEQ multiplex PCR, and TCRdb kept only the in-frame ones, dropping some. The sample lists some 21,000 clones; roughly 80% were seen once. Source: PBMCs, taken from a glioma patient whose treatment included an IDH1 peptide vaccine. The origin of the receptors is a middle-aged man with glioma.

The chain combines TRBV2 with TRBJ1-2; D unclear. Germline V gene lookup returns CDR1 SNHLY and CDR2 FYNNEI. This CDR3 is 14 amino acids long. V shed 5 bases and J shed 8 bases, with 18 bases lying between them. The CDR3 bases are TGTGCCAGCAGTTCAGTCGACGGTAGTTCGGGCTACACCTTC. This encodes CASSSVDGSSGYTF.

As DNA, the CDR3 is TGCAGCTCAGTAGGGCGTCTCTCTGGAAACACCATATATTTT. This sequence encodes CSSVGRLSGNTIYF. The rearrangement uses TRBV29-1 and TRBJ1-3, with no clear D. Per the germline V gene, CDR1 is SQVTM and CDR2 is ANQGSEA. The CDR3 length is 14 residues. Trimming shortened V by 8 bases and J by 0 bases, and 14 bases separated the two germline ends.

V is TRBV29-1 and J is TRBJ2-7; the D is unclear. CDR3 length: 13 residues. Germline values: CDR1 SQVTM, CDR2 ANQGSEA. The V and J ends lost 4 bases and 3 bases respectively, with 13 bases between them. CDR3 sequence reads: CSVVTDIGYEQYF. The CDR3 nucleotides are TGCAGCGTTGTCACAGATATTGGCTACGAGCAGTACTTC.